Listed below are T cell receptor beta chains from one sample, sequenced in a study of T cell responses to AZD1222 COVID-19 vaccine. Here immunoSEQ multiplex PCR was the method, and the copy in TCRdb shows in-frame clones only, minus some. In the table there are 100,000 or so clones, approximately 89% of which are singletons. The material was peripheral blood, obtained 28 days after the second AZD1222 dose. All receptors come from an adult who received the AZD1222 COVID-19 vaccine. Each CDR3 is given with its conserved first and last residue.

V	CDR3
TRBV7-9	CASSLNRAMNTEAFF
TRBV27	CASSSRLAGGSYEQYF
TRBV20-1	CSAREGYEQYF
TRBV19	CASPHGTSIDTGELFF
TRBV30	CAWSDSPELNQPQHF
TRBV19	CASSIGANSRDEQFF
TRBV6-1	CASSVQGQSLAKNIQYF
TRBV12-3/TRBV12-4	CASSRTENYGYTF
TRBV19	CASIATGLAGGTGELFF
TRBV7-2	CASSLVLGTEAFF
TRBV18	CASSAASGRMNTEAFF
TRBV5-6	CASSPSWWDRGKNEQFF
TRBV7-9	CASSLVTSGRDTQYF
TRBV18	CASSPQTYEQYF
TRBV19	CASSILPPGDTEAFF
TRBV11-2	CASSLDQGTATGNTIYF
TRBV3-1/TRBV3-2	CASSRSGTGFETQYF
TRBV3-1/TRBV3-2	CASSPHQVNTEAFF
TRBV28	CASRGNSNTEAFF
TRBV6-5	CASSSTGSSYNSPLHF
TRBV28	CASSSEGGYGYTF
TRBV25-1	CASSPGTGGLYRNQPQHF
TRBV6-1	CASSDSWGKGNTIYF
TRBV18	CASSPLALAGSNEQFF
TRBV19	CASSRGRSSPLHF
TRBV19	CASTNIGSNQPQHF
TRBV19	CASSTQGAGTYEQYF
TRBV7-3	CASSLSVQETQYF
TRBV7-6	CASSLRQGTEAFF
TRBV11-1	CASSGSGQTLNEQFF
TRBV6-6	CASSRLSGGRYTEAFF
TRBV7-6	CASSSRAGYEQYF
TRBV2	CASSHTRTGELFF
TRBV7-6	CASTLSLSSGNTIYF
TRBV5-1	CASSLTAGGPSSYNEQFF
TRBV2	CASQQIASTDTQYF
TRBV6-5	CASSPRQGKTEAFF
TRBV9	CASSVEPGIIYEQYF
TRBV18	CASSPTEGGGYTF
TRBV14	CASSQVSGYAEAFF
TRBV7-2	CASSLTGSNTGELFF
TRBV7-6	CASSLAGQPNTEAFF